A selection of T cell receptor beta chains follows, all from one sample in a study of blood T cell repertoires in COVID-19. Data came from immunoSEQ multiplex PCR; TCRdb stores just in-frame clones and leaves some out. The sample has around 260,000 clones; around 89% are singletons. Sequencing used peripheral blood. The receptors stem from a man between 60 and 75 years old who had recovered from COVID-19. Both conserved end residues are part of each CDR3.

v_call cdr3_aa
TRBV19 CASSNLQGWPQHF
TRBV30 CAWNRQGADEQYF
TRBV7-3 CASSLGAPQETQYF
TRBV11-3 CASSGGPYGYTF
TRBV6-2/TRBV6-3 CASSFPFSIFPLEQYF
TRBV7-3 CASSAGGPGQPQHF
TRBV2 CASSTQGGGNQPQHF
TRBV11-2 CASSPGQGSYEQYF
TRBV12-5 CASGFGFDSNEQFF
TRBV6-5 CASSSQGISNYGYTF
TRBV7-9 CASSLSRGEAEKLFF
TRBV3-1/TRBV3-2 CASSHPDRGLFSNQPQHF
TRBV7-9 CASSLYSQGMRTEAFF
TRBV7-2 CASSLNGGKAGGPSYEQYF
TRBV27 CASRSTGGAKNIQYF
TRBV10-3 CAIRPGLVSTDTQYF
TRBV9 CASGGTSTDTQYF